A selection of T cell receptor beta chains follows, all from one sample in a study of blood T cells in healthy people across ages. TCRdb passed the 5' RACE reads through MiXCR, listing each CDR3 protein once. Of over 600,000 distinct CDR3 sequences in the sample, roughly 56% were seen once. What was sequenced was blood. The receptor set was obtained from a man aged 35-49 years in good health. Both conserved end residues are part of each CDR3. D genes are given only for firm matches. Clone sizes are given selectively: once, few, many, or a class where the clone is expanded.

v_call: TRBV6-6; clone_size: .; j_call: TRBJ2-1; d_call: .; cdr3_length: 14; cdr3_aa: CASSYRENTKEQFF; cdr3_nt: TGTGCCAGCAGTTACAGGGAAAATACAAAGGAGCAGTTCTTC
v_call: TRBV5-1; clone_size: few; j_call: TRBJ1-1; d_call: .; cdr3_length: 17; cdr3_aa: CASSRLVGESRNTEAFF; cdr3_nt: TGCGCCAGCAGCCGCCTGGTTGGGGAGTCGAGGAACACTGAAGCTTTCTTT
v_call: TRBV11-3; clone_size: .; j_call: TRBJ2-5; d_call: TRBD1; cdr3_length: 16; cdr3_aa: CASSLSTGWVEETQYF; cdr3_nt: TGTGCCAGCAGCTTATCGACAGGGTGGGTCGAAGAGACCCAGTACTTC
v_call: TRBV25-1; clone_size: .; j_call: TRBJ2-5; d_call: TRBD2; cdr3_length: 14; cdr3_aa: CASSGGTSQETQYF; cdr3_nt: TGTGCCAGCAGTGGAGGGACTAGCCAAGAGACCCAGTACTTC
v_call: TRBV7-9; clone_size: few; j_call: TRBJ2-3; d_call: TRBD2; cdr3_length: 16; cdr3_aa: CASSSQREVNTDTQYF; cdr3_nt: TGTGCCAGCAGCTCCCAGCGGGAGGTCAACACAGATACGCAGTATTTT
v_call: TRBV20-1; clone_size: few; j_call: TRBJ2-3; d_call: .; cdr3_length: 14; cdr3_aa: CSARDRLAPDTQYF; cdr3_nt: TGCAGTGCTAGAGATCGCCTAGCCCCAGATACGCAGTATTTT
v_call: TRBV7-2; clone_size: few; j_call: TRBJ2-7; d_call: .; cdr3_length: 14; cdr3_aa: CASSFLGQLDEQYF; cdr3_nt: TGTGCCAGCAGCTTTTTAGGACAACTTGACGAGCAGTACTTC
v_call: TRBV20-1; clone_size: .; j_call: TRBJ2-5; d_call: .; cdr3_length: 13; cdr3_aa: CSASTSIHNEQYF; cdr3_nt: TGCAGTGCTAGTACTAGTATACACAATGAGCAGTACTTC
v_call: TRBV25-1; clone_size: .; j_call: TRBJ2-7; d_call: .; cdr3_length: 15; cdr3_aa: CASSESGTFSYEQYF; cdr3_nt: TGTGCCAGCAGTGAATCCGGGACATTCTCCTACGAGCAGTACTTC
v_call: TRBV7-9; clone_size: .; j_call: TRBJ1-2; d_call: TRBD1; cdr3_length: 15; cdr3_aa: CASSLLTGKGGGYTF; cdr3_nt: TGTGCCAGCAGCCTGTTGACAGGGAAAGGGGGTGGCTACACCTTC
v_call: TRBV4-2; clone_size: .; j_call: TRBJ1-4; d_call: .; cdr3_length: 14; cdr3_aa: CASSQDVGNEKLFF; cdr3_nt: TGTGCCAGCAGCCAAGACGTGGGTAATGAAAAACTGTTTTTT
v_call: TRBV6-5; clone_size: few; j_call: TRBJ1-5; d_call: TRBD1; cdr3_length: 13; cdr3_aa: CASSDRGDQPQHF; cdr3_nt: TGTGCCAGCAGTGACAGGGGAGATCAGCCCCAGCATTTT
v_call: TRBV6-2/TRBV6-3; clone_size: .; j_call: TRBJ2-3; d_call: TRBD2; cdr3_length: 18; cdr3_aa: CASSYSTSGRGATDTQYF; cdr3_nt: TGTGCCAGCAGTTACTCGACTAGCGGGAGGGGAGCCACAGATACGCAGTATTTT
v_call: TRBV28; clone_size: .; j_call: TRBJ2-7; d_call: TRBD1; cdr3_length: 14; cdr3_aa: CASGGTGGTYEQYF; cdr3_nt: TGTGCCAGCGGCGGGACAGGGGGTACCTACGAGCAGTACTTC
v_call: TRBV7-3; clone_size: .; j_call: TRBJ2-7; d_call: TRBD2; cdr3_length: 17; cdr3_aa: CASSLSGGAGGHNEQYF; cdr3_nt: TGTGCCAGCAGCTTAAGCGGAGGGGCGGGAGGGCACAATGAGCAGTACTTC
v_call: TRBV24-1; clone_size: .; j_call: TRBJ2-1; d_call: TRBD1; cdr3_length: 18; cdr3_aa: CATSDPTRQGSSYNEQFF; cdr3_nt: TGTGCCACCAGTGATCCAACCAGACAGGGGAGCTCCTACAATGAGCAGTTCTTC
v_call: TRBV14; clone_size: .; j_call: TRBJ2-7; d_call: .; cdr3_length: 14; cdr3_aa: CASSHEGSTHEQYF; cdr3_nt: TGTGCCAGCAGCCATGAAGGATCGACACACGAGCAGTACTTC
v_call: TRBV14; clone_size: .; j_call: TRBJ2-3; d_call: .; cdr3_length: 14; cdr3_aa: CASKDGLVTDTQYF; cdr3_nt: TGTGCCAGTAAGGACGGCTTGGTCACAGATACGCAGTATTTT
v_call: TRBV6-7; clone_size: .; j_call: TRBJ2-2; d_call: .; cdr3_length: 17; cdr3_aa: CASSPGGLLGKTGELFF; cdr3_nt: TGTGCCAGCAGCCCAGGAGGACTGTTGGGAAAAACCGGGGAGCTGTTTTTT
v_call: TRBV10-3; clone_size: .; j_call: TRBJ2-5; d_call: TRBD1; cdr3_length: 15; cdr3_aa: CASQGTGVPQETQYF; cdr3_nt: TGTGCCAGCCAAGGGACAGGGGTCCCCCAAGAGACCCAGTACTTC
v_call: TRBV7-9; clone_size: .; j_call: TRBJ2-2; d_call: TRBD2; cdr3_length: 20; cdr3_aa: CASSPPGTSGGDVNTGELFF; cdr3_nt: TGTGCCAGCAGCCCTCCAGGGACTAGCGGGGGGGACGTTAACACCGGGGAGCTGTTTTTT
v_call: TRBV10-2; clone_size: .; j_call: TRBJ2-7; d_call: TRBD1; cdr3_length: 15; cdr3_aa: CASKRYRGAPYEQYF; cdr3_nt: TGCGCCAGCAAGAGGTACAGGGGGGCCCCCTACGAGCAGTACTTC
v_call: TRBV5-1; clone_size: .; j_call: TRBJ2-5; d_call: .; cdr3_length: 14; cdr3_aa: CASSFSAGKETQYF; cdr3_nt: TGCGCCAGCAGCTTCTCCGCAGGAAAAGAGACCCAGTACTTC
v_call: TRBV5-5; clone_size: once; j_call: TRBJ2-7; d_call: .; cdr3_length: 18; cdr3_aa: CASSSGTLRVAGTYEQYF; cdr3_nt: TGTGCCAGCAGCTCCGGGACTTTGAGGGTGGCTGGTACCTACGAGCAGTACTTC
v_call: TRBV2; clone_size: few; j_call: TRBJ2-3; d_call: .; cdr3_length: 16; cdr3_aa: CASRDTRTADTDTQYF; cdr3_nt: TGTGCCAGCAGGGATACGCGGACAGCAGACACAGATACGCAGTATTTT
v_call: TRBV9; clone_size: .; j_call: TRBJ2-5; d_call: .; cdr3_length: 15; cdr3_aa: CASSKGGTFGETQYF; cdr3_nt: TGTGCCAGCAGCAAAGGGGGGACCTTCGGAGAGACCCAGTACTTC
v_call: TRBV11-3; clone_size: once; j_call: TRBJ1-6; d_call: .; cdr3_length: 17; cdr3_aa: CASSSEGGSSYNSPLHF; cdr3_nt: TGTGCCAGCAGCTCCGAGGGGGGGAGCTCCTATAATTCACCCCTCCACTTT
v_call: TRBV24-1; clone_size: .; j_call: TRBJ2-7; d_call: TRBD2; cdr3_length: 16; cdr3_aa: CATSDPTTSGTYEQYF; cdr3_nt: TGTGCCACCAGTGACCCGACGACTAGCGGGACCTACGAGCAGTACTTC
v_call: TRBV7-7; clone_size: .; j_call: TRBJ2-5; d_call: .; cdr3_length: 14; cdr3_aa: CATTRGSHQETQYF; cdr3_nt: TGTGCCACCACTAGGGGAAGCCACCAAGAGACCCAGTACTTC
v_call: TRBV27; clone_size: few; j_call: TRBJ2-1; d_call: .; cdr3_length: 14; cdr3_aa: CASSLVGSPNEQFF; cdr3_nt: TGTGCCAGCAGTTTAGTCGGGTCCCCTAATGAGCAGTTCTTC
v_call: TRBV6-5; clone_size: .; j_call: TRBJ2-6; d_call: .; cdr3_length: 15; cdr3_aa: CASRGATRGANVLTF; cdr3_nt: TGTGCCAGCAGGGGGGCGACGCGGGGGGCCAACGTCCTGACTTTC
v_call: TRBV6-6; clone_size: .; j_call: TRBJ1-2; d_call: TRBD1; cdr3_length: 15; cdr3_aa: CASREPGQGAQGYTF; cdr3_nt: TGTGCCAGCAGAGAACCGGGACAGGGGGCGCAAGGCTACACCTTC
v_call: TRBV6-6; clone_size: few; j_call: TRBJ2-5; d_call: .; cdr3_length: 14; cdr3_aa: CASTTRGELETQYF; cdr3_nt: TGTGCCAGCACCACAAGGGGAGAGCTAGAGACCCAGTACTTC
v_call: TRBV9; clone_size: .; j_call: TRBJ2-6; d_call: .; cdr3_length: 14; cdr3_aa: CTSTGKSGANVLTF; cdr3_nt: TGTACCAGCACGGGAAAATCTGGGGCCAACGTCCTGACTTTC
v_call: TRBV27; clone_size: .; j_call: TRBJ2-3; d_call: .; cdr3_length: 14; cdr3_aa: CASSWRGSTDTQYF; cdr3_nt: TGTGCCAGCAGTTGGAGGGGGAGCACAGATACGCAGTATTTT
v_call: TRBV16; clone_size: .; j_call: TRBJ1-2; d_call: .; cdr3_length: 17; cdr3_aa: CASSQSGNGLTNYGYTF; cdr3_nt: TGTGCCAGCAGCCAATCGGGGAATGGATTAACTAACTATGGCTACACCTTC
v_call: TRBV29-1; clone_size: .; j_call: TRBJ2-3; d_call: .; cdr3_length: 13; cdr3_aa: CSVAVGITDTQYF; cdr3_nt: TGCAGCGTTGCAGTAGGGATCACAGATACGCAGTATTTT
v_call: TRBV5-1; clone_size: .; j_call: TRBJ2-4; d_call: TRBD1; cdr3_length: 13; cdr3_aa: CASSARDRNIQYF; cdr3_nt: TGCGCCAGCAGCGCCCGGGACAGAAACATTCAGTACTTC
v_call: TRBV29-1; clone_size: .; j_call: TRBJ2-5; d_call: TRBD1; cdr3_length: 15; cdr3_aa: CSVDGVTGDEETQYF; cdr3_nt: TGCAGCGTCGATGGGGTAACAGGGGATGAGGAGACCCAGTACTTC
v_call: TRBV5-1; clone_size: .; j_call: TRBJ1-1; d_call: TRBD1; cdr3_length: 15; cdr3_aa: CASSLLPDRDNEAFF; cdr3_nt: TGCGCCAGCAGCTTGTTGCCGGACAGGGATAATGAAGCTTTCTTT
v_call: TRBV20-1; clone_size: .; j_call: TRBJ2-4; d_call: .; cdr3_length: 18; cdr3_aa: CSARDLRQGVLALNIQYF; cdr3_nt: TGCAGTGCTAGAGATCTTCGGCAGGGCGTTTTGGCCTTGAACATTCAGTACTTC
v_call: TRBV20-1; clone_size: few; j_call: TRBJ2-7; d_call: .; cdr3_length: 13; cdr3_aa: CSARGGMAYEQYF; cdr3_nt: TGCAGTGCTAGAGGGGGAATGGCCTACGAGCAGTACTTC
v_call: TRBV7-9; clone_size: .; j_call: TRBJ1-2; d_call: .; cdr3_length: 14; cdr3_aa: CASSLPDTTNGYTF; cdr3_nt: TGTGCCAGCAGCTTACCTGACACCACGAATGGCTACACCTTC
v_call: TRBV9; clone_size: .; j_call: TRBJ1-2; d_call: .; cdr3_length: 12; cdr3_aa: CASSVGAGKYTF; cdr3_nt: TGTGCCAGCAGCGTAGGGGCCGGGAAATACACCTTC
v_call: TRBV6-5; clone_size: .; j_call: TRBJ2-5; d_call: .; cdr3_length: 13; cdr3_aa: CASSYSWAETQYF; cdr3_nt: TGTGCCAGCAGTTACAGCTGGGCAGAGACCCAGTACTTC
v_call: TRBV5-1; clone_size: .; j_call: TRBJ1-5; d_call: TRBD1; cdr3_length: 13; cdr3_aa: CASSYRGGQPQHF; cdr3_nt: TGCGCCAGCAGCTACAGGGGAGGTCAGCCCCAGCATTTT
v_call: TRBV20-1; clone_size: few; j_call: TRBJ1-2; d_call: .; cdr3_length: 14; cdr3_aa: CSARDKAGAYGYTF; cdr3_nt: TGCAGTGCTAGAGATAAAGCAGGGGCCTATGGCTACACCTTC
v_call: TRBV10-3; clone_size: .; j_call: TRBJ2-7; d_call: .; cdr3_length: 16; cdr3_aa: CAISESIVLQPYEQYF; cdr3_nt: TGTGCCATCAGTGAGTCGATTGTGCTCCAGCCCTACGAGCAGTACTTC
v_call: TRBV21-1; clone_size: .; j_call: TRBJ2-1; d_call: .; cdr3_length: 17; cdr3_aa: CASSKVEGEGSYNEQFF; cdr3_nt: TGTGCCAGCAGCAAAGTGGAGGGGGAGGGCTCCTACAATGAGCAGTTCTTC
v_call: TRBV6-5; clone_size: once; j_call: TRBJ2-3; d_call: .; cdr3_length: 13; cdr3_aa: CASTGPGRDTQYF; cdr3_nt: TGTGCCAGTACTGGGCCGGGGAGGGATACGCAGTATTTT
v_call: TRBV20-1; clone_size: .; j_call: TRBJ2-1; d_call: .; cdr3_length: 14; cdr3_aa: CSAPDYAGTNEQFF; cdr3_nt: TGCAGTGCTCCCGACTACGCGGGAACCAATGAGCAGTTCTTC
v_call: TRBV28; clone_size: .; j_call: TRBJ1-6; d_call: .; cdr3_length: 16; cdr3_aa: CASSSPRGSYNSPLHF; cdr3_nt: TGTGCCAGCAGTTCCCCGAGGGGAAGCTATAATTCACCCCTCCACTTT
v_call: TRBV20-1; clone_size: .; j_call: TRBJ1-5; d_call: .; cdr3_length: 13; cdr3_aa: CSATRSGNQPQHF; cdr3_nt: TGCAGTGCGACACGGTCCGGGAATCAGCCCCAGCATTTT
v_call: TRBV3-1; clone_size: .; j_call: TRBJ2-1; d_call: TRBD2; cdr3_length: 15; cdr3_aa: CASSQASGGANEQFF; cdr3_nt: TGTGCCAGCAGCCAAGCTAGCGGGGGGGCCAATGAGCAGTTCTTC